This entry lists 23 T cell receptor beta chains sequenced from one sample in a study of tumor-infiltrating lymphocytes in primary liver carcinoma. Blood RNA originated from unsorted whole blood, with germline DNA additionally extracted. From about 0.45 ug total RNA, TCR beta cDNA was generated with a primer in the constant region. Modified slightly, ARM-PCR produced TCR beta libraries over three nested multiplex PCR rounds. Rounds one and two of PCR, each of roughly 10 cycles, were primed with TRBV1-TRBV30 forward primers and a C-beta reverse primer. Via MiXCR, TCRdb re-called the multiplex PCR reads, giving one row per CDR3 protein. Here the sample spans 320,000 or so distinct CDR3 sequences, 65% being singletons. The specimen sequenced was peripheral blood. The receptors come from a man aged 35 to 55 with primary liver carcinoma and hepatitis B virus infection.

This clonotype showed up just a few times. One end of the junction fails to match germline, which may point to a read error. The chain joins TRBV6-1 to TRBJ2-2; 9 positions match TRBD1. The length of the CDR3 is 15 residues. The germline V gene encodes CDR1 MNHNS and CDR2 SASEGT. The CDR3 nucleotides are TGTACCAGCAGGACAGGGGCTCTCCCCACCGGGGAGCTGTTTTTT. The encoded protein is CTSRTGALPTGELFF.

This chain links TRBV6-1 with TRBJ2-5, with D possibly matching TRBD2 (6 bases). The CDR3 runs to 15 residues. V lost 10 bases and J lost 5, with 23 bases in between. Germline V gene lookup returns CDR1 MNHNS and CDR2 SASEGT. This chain's CDR3 is CANSPWGDPPETQYF. The CDR3 nucleotides read TGTGCCAACAGCCCTTGGGGGGACCCCCCGGAGACCCAGTACTTC.

This clonotype was seen a single time. No conserved phenylalanine or tryptophan ends this CDR3, so it is likely a read error. The chain is built from TRBV20-1 and TRBJ2-3; no definite D call. Germline CDR1 reads DFQATT; CDR2 reads SNEGSKA (reference sequence). There are 14 residues in the CDR3. The CDR3: CSGSENTRADTQYI. In DNA, the CDR3 is TGCAGCGGTTCCGAGAACACCCGCGCAGATACGCAGTATATT.

This sequence joins TRBV12-3 or TRBV12-4 and TRBJ1-1; weak D call: TRBD1 (6 bases). The CDR3 is 16 residues long. V was trimmed by 1 base and J by 4 bases, leaving 16 bases between them. The CDR3 reads CASSLGPGERGTEAFF. DNA of the CDR3: TGTGCCAGCAGTTTAGGGCCAGGGGAACGGGGCACTGAAGCTTTCTTT.

Regarding this clonotype: A much more abundant neighbour one base away suggests this may be a read error. The V gene is TRBV6-5, the J gene TRBJ1-2; no reliable D call. The CDR3 runs 14 residues. The germline gives CDR1 MNHEY, CDR2 SVGAGI. The CDR3 region has the DNA TGTGTCAGCACCCGAGGTGCTAGATACTATGGCTACACCTTC. It codes for CVSTRGARYYGYTF.

This chain connects TRBV6-1 to TRBJ2-1, with 9 nucleotides matching TRBD2. There are 19 residues in the CDR3. Germline values: CDR1 MNHNS, CDR2 SASEGT. V lost 0 bases and J lost 8; bases outside the gene matches: 17. In DNA, the CDR3 is TGTGCCAGCAGTGAAGCGGCTAGCGGGATAAGTCTGGGCTCCTATGAGCAGTTCTTC. Residues: CASSEAASGISLGSYEQFF.

About this clonotype itself: Being one base from a much bigger clone, this may be a read error. The chain links TRBV6-2 or TRBV6-3 to TRBJ2-1; 8 bases line up with TRBD2. The germline CDR1 and CDR2 sequences are MNHEY and SVGEGT. CDR3 length: 15 amino acids. The V segment lost 5 bases and the J segment 13 bases; nucleotides outside the gene matches: 16. DNA for the CDR3: TGTGCCAGCAGTCCTTCGTACAGGGCTACTAGCGGCCAGTTCTTC. Protein: CASSPSYRATSGQFF.

The chain is built from TRBV5-1 and TRBJ1-2; 7 bases map to TRBD1. The CDR3 consists of 15 residues. Trimming removed 0 bases from V and 8 bases from J; junction bases left unmatched: 10. Per the germline V gene, CDR1 is SGHRS and CDR2 is YFSETQ. The CDR3 spells CASSLELTGVHGYTF. The CDR3 bases are TGCGCCAGCAGCTTGGAATTAACAGGGGTTCACGGCTACACCTTC.

V and J are TRBV12-3 or TRBV12-4 and TRBJ2-1; a possible D gene is TRBD1 (5 bases). Trimming removed 8 bases at V and 8 bases at J, with 19 bases between. The CDR3 sequence is 14 residues long. CDR3 nucleotides: TGTGCCAGCCTGATAACAGGAAATGTCGATGAGCAGTTCTTC. Its translation is CASLITGNVDEQFF.

In regard to this clonotype: Just one base apart from a much larger clone, this may be a read error. Here the CDR3 reads CASNLRAGGSTEAFF. The CDR3 DNA is TGTGCCAGCAACCTACGGGCAGGCGGGAGTACTGAAGCTTTCTTT. The V call is TRBV6-6, the J call TRBJ1-1; D gene uncertain. V was pared by 7 bases and J by 5 bases, with 20 bases between. The germline CDR1 and CDR2 sequences are MNHNY and SVGAGI (reference sequence). The CDR3 contains 15 residues.

This clonotype was seen ten or more times. This chain connects TRBV6-6 to TRBJ2-1; no clear D. The CDR3 sequence is 13 residues long. The V gene lost 2 bases and the J gene lost 0 bases, with 2 bases spanning the gap. Germline CDR1 reads MNHNY; CDR2 reads SVGAGI (reference sequence). The CDR3 spells CASSYPSYNEQFF. The CDR3 bases are TGTGCCAGCAGTTACCCCTCCTACAATGAGCAGTTCTTC.

This clonotype showed up just once. One end of the junction does not line up with germline, which may come from a read error. The chain links TRBV6-1 to TRBJ2-5, with TRBD2 matching over 10 bases. CDR1 is MNHNS, CDR2 SASEGT, per germline. CDR3 size: 17 residues. CDR3 nucleotide sequence: TGTGCCACCAGTAAGGGACATTCTAGCGGGAGCGGCGAGACCCAGTACTTC. Its translation is CATSKGHSSGSGETQYF.

This clonotype was seen once. This clone may be a read error of a much larger clone one base away. The chain uses TRBV5-1 and TRBJ2-6; the match to TRBD1 covers 7 bases. This CDR3 region has 14 residues. Germline CDR1 is SGHRS and CDR2 is YFSETQ. Unmatched junction bases numbered 4, after V lost 4 bases and J lost 6 bases. The CDR3 spells CASSIGTAANVLTF. The CDR3 DNA reads TGCGCCAGCAGCATAGGGACAGCGGCCAACGTCCTGACTTTC.

This clonotype was detected ten times or more. V is TRBV6-2 or TRBV6-3 and J is TRBJ1-1; a weak D match, TRBD1 (6 bases). V lost 6 bases and J 4 bases, leaving 15 bases between the germline ends. Germline lookup yields CDR1 MNHEY and CDR2 SVGEGT. The CDR3 covers 14 residues. The CDR3 is CASSYPGAGTEAFF. As DNA, the CDR3 is TGTGCCAGCAGCTACCCGGGGGCCGGCACTGAAGCTTTCTTT.

Concerning this clonotype itself: This clone may be a read error of a much larger clone one base away. The J gene is TRBJ2-1, the V gene TRBV29-1; D ambiguous. The V end was cut by 4 bases, the J end by 8 bases, with 12 bases between. Germline values: CDR1 SQVTM, CDR2 ANQGSEA. The CDR3 totals 12 residues. In DNA, the CDR3 is TGCAGCGTTGTTAGAGTTTTGGATGAGCAGTTCTTC. Translation: CSVVRVLDEQFF.

Comments on this clonotype: The junction does not match germline at one end; this may be a read error. The chain is built from TRBV11-2 and TRBJ2-7, with 10 bases lining up with TRBD2. Germline V gene sequence: CDR1 SGHAT, CDR2 FQNNGV. The CDR3 loop spans 14 amino acids. The CDR3 nucleotides are TGTGCCAGTAGCTTAGGTCTAGCGGGAGACGAGCGGTACTTC. Translated, it gives CASSLGLAGDERYF.

The chain has TRBV6-1 and TRBJ1-5; D ambiguous. The V end was cut by 8 bases, the J end by 0 bases, with 11 bases between. The CDR3 is 14 amino acids. The germline CDR1 and CDR2 sequences are MNHNS and SASEGT. The CDR3 spells CASGPKGSNQPQHF. As DNA, the CDR3 is TGTGCCAGCGGACCTAAGGGTAGCAATCAGCCCCAGCATTTT.

For this clonotype: The CDR3 ends on some other residue instead of the conserved phenylalanine or tryptophan, so this is likely a read error. The chain links TRBV6-2 or TRBV6-3 to TRBJ2-1, with TRBD2 matching 13 bases. This CDR3 has 16 amino acids. Trimming at V came to 5 bases and at J to 3 bases, leaving 4 bases not matched to a gene. CDR1 is MNHEY and CDR2 is SVGEGT in the germline V gene. The CDR3 DNA reads TGTGCCAGCAGTCGCTGGACTAGCGGGGGCTACAATGAGCAGTTCTCC. This translates into CASSRWTSGGYNEQFS.

The chain carries TRBV7-2 and TRBJ2-1; 7 bases are shared with TRBD2. Per germline, CDR1 SGHTA and CDR2 FQGNSA. The V gene end was trimmed by 2 bases and the J gene end by 7 bases; junction bases not matched to a gene: 5. CDR3 length: 14 amino acids. CDR3 coding DNA: TGTGCCAGCAGCTTAAATAGCGGGCCTAATGAGCAGTTCTTC. It specifies CASSLNSGPNEQFF. Looking up the rest from reference TRBV7-2 and TRBJ2-1 gives the full variable domain: GAGVSQSPSNKVTEKGKDVELRCDPISGHTALYWYRQSLGQGLEFLIYFQGNSAPDKSGLPSDRFSAERTGGSVSTLTIQRTQQEDSAVYLCASSLNSGPNEQFFGPGTRLTVL.

The chain is built from TRBV29-1 and TRBJ1-5, with a possible D match to TRBD2 (5 bases). The J call may be wrong; the DNA end is better matched by TRBJ2-3. The CDR3 consists of 13 residues. Germline V CDR1 and CDR2: SQVTM, ANQGSEA. The CDR3 DNA follows: TGCAGCGCCCGGGAAAATAGCAGTCAGCCCCAGTATTTT. It encodes CSARENSSQPQYF.

V is TRBV6-1 and J is TRBJ1-5, with D possibly matching TRBD1 (6 bases). Germline lookup yields CDR1 MNHNS and CDR2 SASEGT. V gave up 7 bases and J gave up 3 bases, with 13 bases separating them. The CDR3 spans 14 residues. CDR3 protein: CASTGRGNNQPQHF. The CDR3 nucleotides are TGTGCCAGCACGGGGAGGGGGAACAATCAGCCCCAGCATTTT.

Regarding this clonotype: This CDR3 is missing its conserved last phenylalanine or tryptophan, likely due to a read error. The DNA is left out, because the CDR3 cannot be placed on it with certainty; the CDR3 is given as TCRdb lists it. The chain combines TRBV11-3 with TRBJ2-1; no check of the table's D call, TRBD1, against the DNA was made. Ends included, the CDR3 has 15 residues. Germline V gene lookup returns CDR1 SGHNT and CDR2 YENEEA. The CDR3: CASSAGTGSLNERFI.

This clonotype was detected ten times or more. V is TRBV6-5 and J is TRBJ2-1; D might be TRBD2 (6 bases). CDR3 length equals 15 residues. Trimming shortened V by 0 bases and J by 6 bases, and 12 bases separated the two germline ends. Germline V gene data show CDR1 as MNHEY and CDR2 as SVGAGI. CDR3 sequence reads: CASSYSLAQINEQFF. CDR3 nucleotides: TGTGCCAGCAGTTACTCCCTAGCGCAGATCAATGAGCAGTTCTTC.